The 27 T cell receptor beta chains listed next were all sequenced from one sample in a study of control samples from healthy donors and cancer patients. Produced via immunoSEQ multiplex PCR; TCRdb's table is partial and in-frame only. The table lists about 86,000 clones, approximately 95% of them singletons. The source material was blood. The source of these receptors is a woman aged 25 to 39 in good health.

This clone showed up just once. This sample also contains other DNA sequences that code for the same CDR3. The rearrangement joins TRBV18 to TRBJ1-2, with no clear D. Per the germline V gene, CDR1 is KGHSH and CDR2 is LQKENI. Between the trimmed V and J ends, which lost 0 bases and 2 bases, there was a span of 4 bases. This CDR3 is 13 amino acids long. CDR3 sequence: CASSPPGNYGYTF. In DNA form, the CDR3 reads TGTGCCAGCTCACCACCAGGGAACTATGGCTACACCTTC.

V and J are TRBV5-1 and TRBJ1-1, with D hard to call. The CDR3 length is 13 residues. Looked up from germline, CDR1 is SGHRS and CDR2 is YFSETQ. V lost 7 bases, J lost 1 base, and 11 bases lay in between. This CDR3 reads CASAGQENTEAFF. As DNA, the CDR3 is TGCGCCAGCGCCGGGCAGGAGAACACTGAAGCTTTCTTT.

The rearrangement uses TRBV28 and TRBJ2-7; the match to TRBD1 covers 9 bases. The V gene's germline CDR1 is MDHEN and CDR2 SYDVKM. CDR3 length equals 15 residues. V lost 5 bases, J lost 5 bases, and 10 bases stayed unmatched. CDR3 protein: CASSPWDRVTHEQYF. The CDR3 bases are TGTGCCAGCAGTCCCTGGGACAGGGTAACCCACGAGCAGTACTTC.

The gene calls are TRBV28 and TRBJ2-4; D perhaps matches TRBD2 (5 bases). V dropped 2 bases and J dropped 6 bases, with 11 bases sitting between them. This CDR3 spans 14 amino acids. CDR1 MDHEN and CDR2 SYDVKM come from the germline V gene. The DNA of the CDR3 is TGTGCCAGCAGTTTACCGGGGTCCCCAAACATTCAGTACTTC. This codes for CASSLPGSPNIQYF. Complete variable domain (other parts from reference TRBV28 and TRBJ2-4): DVKVTQSSRYLVKRTGEKVFLECVQDMDHENMFWYRQDPGLGLRLIYFSYDVKMKEKGDIPEGYSVSREKKERFSLILESASTNQTSMYLCASSLPGSPNIQYFGAGTRLSVL.

In DNA, the CDR3 is TGTGCCACCAGTGGGAGTGATAGCGGGAGGGGAGGCAATGAGCAGTTCTTC. Amino acid sequence: CATSGSDSGRGGNEQFF. The gene calls are TRBV24-1 and TRBJ2-1; the match to TRBD2 covers 11 bases. V lost 5 bases, J lost 6 bases, and 11 bases stayed unmatched. Germline values: CDR1 KGHDR, CDR2 SFDVKD. The CDR3 is 17 residues long.

This sequence joins TRBV6-4 and TRBJ1-1; tentatively, D is TRBD1 (5 bases). The germline V gene has CDR1 MRHNA and CDR2 SNTAGT. V was clipped by 8 bases and J by 4 bases, with 14 bases between them. The CDR3 is 13 amino acids. Here the CDR3 DNA reads TGTGCCAGCTCCCTGGGGGGTTCCACTGAAGCTTTCTTT. Translated: CASSLGGSTEAFF.

The rearrangement joins TRBV15 to TRBJ2-7, with a weak D call TRBD2 (7 bases). V lost 2 bases and J 6 bases, leaving 17 bases between the germline ends. The V gene's germline CDR1 is LNHNV and CDR2 YYDKDF (reference sequence). CDR3 length equals 15 residues. The CDR3 protein is CATSRKNRAGVEQYF. CDR3 coding DNA: TGTGCCACCAGCAGAAAAAACAGGGCGGGGGTCGAGCAGTACTTC.

The chain couples TRBV5-4 to TRBJ1-2; 8 nucleotides line up with TRBD1. J was trimmed by 3 bases and V by 4 bases; bases with no gene match: 14. Germline V gene sequence: CDR1 SGHNT, CDR2 YYREEE (reference sequence). The CDR3 is 17 residues long. CDR3 residues: CASSPGQAYINDYGYTF. CDR3 nucleotides: TGTGCCAGCAGCCCGGGACAGGCCTACATTAATGACTATGGCTACACCTTC.

The chain employs TRBV28 and TRBJ2-7; tentatively, D is TRBD2 (6 bases). This CDR3 region has 13 residues. Germline V gene sequence: CDR1 MDHEN, CDR2 SYDVKM. The germline V and J ends were trimmed by 5 bases and 2 bases, with 10 bases remaining between them. The CDR3 DNA reads TGTGCCAGCAGTACGGGGGTTCCCTACGAGCAGTACTTC. Translation: CASSTGVPYEQYF.

The chain is built from TRBV5-1 and TRBJ2-5; no clear D gene. Trimming pared 5 bases from V and 5 bases from J, leaving 10 bases between. Germline CDR1 and CDR2: SGHRS and YFSETQ. The CDR3 runs 12 residues. The CDR3 coding sequence is TGCGCCAGCAGGGGCCTAGAGGAGACCCAGTACTTC. Translating gives CASRGLEETQYF.

This clone has more than one count but fewer than ten. The gene calls are TRBV28 and TRBJ1-6; TRBD1 is a possible D gene (5 bases). Germline CDR1 is MDHEN and CDR2 is SYDVKM. V was cut by 6 bases and J by 6 bases, with 15 bases left in between. The CDR3 runs to 15 residues. The CDR3 here is CASRPGAEGNSPLHF. CDR3 DNA: TGTGCCAGCAGGCCTGGGGCAGAGGGTAATTCACCCCTCCACTTT. Filled out from reference TRBV28 and TRBJ1-6, the complete variable domain reads DVKVTQSSRYLVKRTGEKVFLECVQDMDHENMFWYRQDPGLGLRLIYFSYDVKMKEKGDIPEGYSVSREKKERFSLILESASTNQTSMYLCASRPGAEGNSPLHFGNGTRLTVT.

The chain combines TRBV5-1 with TRBJ1-5, with D uncertain. Germline CDR1 and CDR2: SGHRS and YFSETQ. The CDR3 contains 13 residues. The ends were cut back, 4 bases at V and 4 bases at J, with 9 bases in the middle. This CDR3 reads CASSASANQPQHF. In DNA, the CDR3 is TGCGCCAGCAGCGCCAGTGCTAATCAGCCCCAGCATTTT.

The chain combines TRBV9 with TRBJ2-1; TRBD1 matches at 9 bases. Germline V gene sequence: CDR1 SGDLS, CDR2 YYNGEE. The trim removed 4 bases at V and 6 bases at J, leaving 8 bases unmatched. The CDR3 has 15 amino acids. The CDR3, as DNA: TGTGCCAGCAGCTCTTTTGGGACAGGGATCAATGAGCAGTTCTTC. Its translation is CASSSFGTGINEQFF.

The V call is TRBV6-1, the J call TRBJ2-7; D remains ambiguous. Germline V CDR1 and CDR2: MNHNS, SASEGT. With 1 base removed from V and 1 base from J, the gap between germline ends came to 11 bases. CDR3 length: 15 amino acids. Here the CDR3 reads CASSEGDVRSYEQYF. CDR3 sequence (DNA): TGTGCCAGCAGTGAAGGGGATGTGAGGTCCTACGAGCAGTACTTC.

This chain links TRBV6-1 with TRBJ1-4; TRBD1 agrees at 7 bases. The CDR3 is 15 residues long. V was pared by 2 bases and J by 5 bases, with 5 bases of the junction left unmatched. CDR1 and CDR2 from the germline V gene are MNHNS and SASEGT. The CDR3 reads CASSETGAENEKLFF. CDR3 bases: TGTGCCAGCAGTGAAACAGGGGCCGAGAATGAAAAACTGTTTTTT.

This clone appeared once. The chain uses TRBV28 and TRBJ2-5, with no clear D. The CDR3 contains 12 residues. CDR1 is MDHEN, CDR2 SYDVKM, per germline. V was trimmed by 2 bases and J by 2 bases, leaving 3 bases between them. The CDR3, as DNA: TGTGCCAGCAGTTTAGAGCAAGAGACCCAGTACTTC. Protein: CASSLEQETQYF.

This chain connects TRBV27 to TRBJ1-1, with D uncertain. V was trimmed by 6 bases and J by 1 base, leaving 18 bases between them. Germline V gene data show CDR1 as MNHEY and CDR2 as SMNVEV (reference sequence). The CDR3 totals 16 residues. CDR3 bases: TGTGCCAGCAGCCGACCTGCCCAAAAAGCGAACACTGAAGCTTTCTTT. Translated: CASSRPAQKANTEAFF.

The chain employs TRBV4-2 and TRBJ1-2, with D unresolved. This CDR3 comprises 15 residues. The V and J ends lost 0 bases and 2 bases respectively, with 10 bases between them. Germline loops: CDR1 LGHNA, CDR2 YNFKEQ. The CDR3 sequence: CASSQDSVGNYGYTF. The DNA for the CDR3 is TGTGCCAGCAGCCAAGATTCGGTCGGGAACTATGGCTACACCTTC.

V usage is TRBV30 and J usage is TRBJ1-2; D unresolved. The V end lost 1 base, the J end lost 4 bases, and 10 bases lay between the germline ends. This CDR3 has 13 amino acids. Germline CDR1 is GTSNPN and CDR2 is SVGIG (reference sequence). The CDR3 coding sequence is TGTGCCTGGAGTGACAGTCCGCTCTATGGCTACACCTTC. As protein: CAWSDSPLYGYTF.

The rearrangement links TRBV7-3 to TRBJ1-5; D call uncertain. The ends were cut back, 5 bases at V and 7 bases at J, with 15 bases in the middle. Germline V gene data show CDR1 as SGHTA and CDR2 as FQGTGA. CDR3 length equals 14 residues. Written as DNA, the CDR3 is TGTGCCAGCAGCCCCGATTGGGCGCGACAGCCCCAGCATTTT. Its translation is CASSPDWARQPQHF.

This rearrangement joins TRBV28 to TRBJ2-2, with a weak D call TRBD1 (6 bases). The CDR3 length is 16 residues. The V end lost 4 bases, the J end lost 2 bases, and 14 bases lay between the germline ends. Germline V gene lookup returns CDR1 MDHEN and CDR2 SYDVKM. The CDR3 loop reads CASSSIPGANTGELFF. CDR3 DNA sequence: TGTGCCAGCAGTTCAATCCCAGGGGCAAACACCGGGGAGCTGTTTTTT.

The chain combines TRBV7-9 with TRBJ2-1; weak D call: TRBD2 (6 bases). V was clipped by 2 bases and J by 2 bases, with 10 bases between them. The germline V gene has CDR1 SEHNR and CDR2 FQNEAQ (reference sequence). The CDR3 has 15 residues. CDR3 in amino acids: CASSLPGVTYNEQFF. The CDR3 DNA sequence: TGTGCCAGCAGCTTACCGGGGGTCACCTACAATGAGCAGTTCTTC.

The chain carries TRBV7-9 and TRBJ2-5, with no clear D. Germline CDR1 reads SEHNR; CDR2 reads FQNEAQ (reference sequence). Deletions cut 5 bases from V and 9 bases from J, with 7 bases between. This CDR3 has 10 residues. CDR3 DNA sequence: TGTGCCAGCAGCCCTTTGCCCCAGTACTTC. It translates to CASSPLPQYF.

The chain uses TRBV14 and TRBJ2-2, with a tentative D call TRBD2 (5 bases). V lost 0 bases to trimming and J lost 4 bases, with 15 bases between them. Germline values: CDR1 SGHDN, CDR2 FVKESK. CDR3 length: 17 amino acids. Here the CDR3 DNA reads TGTGCCAGCAGCCAAGATCGAACCAGCGGAGTCACCGGGGAGCTGTTTTTT. This codes for CASSQDRTSGVTGELFF.

The CDR3 spells CATTVGQGKDGYTF. Written as DNA, the CDR3 is TGTGCCACCACGGTGGGACAGGGGAAGGATGGCTACACCTTC. The chain couples TRBV28 to TRBJ1-2, with 10 nucleotides matching TRBD1. The germline V gene has CDR1 MDHEN and CDR2 SYDVKM. V shed 10 bases, J shed 6 bases, and the junction held 11 bases outside the gene matches. This CDR3 is 14 amino acids long.

This chain connects TRBV9 to TRBJ2-6; no firm D call. With 3 bases removed from V and 4 bases from J, the gap between germline ends came to 8 bases. The CDR3 totals 14 residues. CDR1 and CDR2 (germline): SGDLS, YYNGEE. The DNA for the CDR3 is TGTGCCAGCAGCGCCATGGAGGGGGCCAACGTCCTGACTTTC. Its translation: CASSAMEGANVLTF.

This rearrangement joins TRBV14 to TRBJ2-1, with 8 bases that match TRBD2. Trimming took 0 bases from V and 3 from J; bases not matched to a gene: 4. Looked up from germline, CDR1 is SGHDN and CDR2 is FVKESK. The CDR3 spans 16 residues. The CDR3 loop reads CASSQDPAGVYNEQFF. CDR3 DNA sequence: TGTGCCAGCAGCCAAGATCCAGCGGGAGTCTACAATGAGCAGTTCTTC.